The source of this TCR beta chain is a study of read filtering for tumor transcriptome and immune sequencing (dated by TCRdb to the early 2020s). Concerning the study at large: The cohort consisted of around 18 male and some 15 female patients, with a mean age of roughly 70 years and an age range of roughly 45 to 85. Using the same bone marrow samples, the study ran both targeted immune repertoire sequencing and bulk whole-transcriptome sequencing and then compared the TCR repertoires from each method. After DNase treatment, whole-transcriptome libraries were prepared with the TruSeq RNA Access Library Prep Kit. Under revised international staging, roughly 8 patients fell into R-ISS I, more than 15 into R-ISS II and about 7 into R-ISS III. As a main aim, a read-filtering strategy for immune repertoire data was addressed, with the specific question being whether clonotypes supported by a single read should be removed. Per sample, about 4.05 to 11 million TCR-region mapped reads were obtained with IR-seq, compared with only about 80 to 1,300 with RNA-seq. Study-wide findings and limitations: Single-read clonotypes made up roughly 82% of clonotypes but only roughly 3.5% of total reads in IR-seq, compared with roughly 70% of clonotypes and approximately 40% of reads in RNA-seq. IR-seq captured clonotypes at much higher depth and more reliably than RNA-seq, and smaller IR-seq throughput sufficed to identify most shared clonotypes. Removing single-read clonotypes increased the correlation between IR-seq and RNA-seq shared clonotype proportions. The sorted CD138-negative fraction was composed of a mixed bone marrow immune population rather than of purified T cells.

V was cut back by 0 bases and J by 5 bases, leaving a gap of 14 bases between them. The germline V gene specifies MNHEY as CDR1 and SVGAGI as CDR2. Including cysteine and phenylalanine, the CDR3 has 15 amino acids. The CDR3 DNA has 45 bases and is translated from base 1. For this clonotype: Its antigen is unknown. No base quality values were provided; no much bigger clone lies one nucleotide off.

The Immunoverse kit was used to build TCR libraries from about 400 ng RNA, with molecular barcoded adaptors covering alpha/delta and beta/gamma chains. The same RNA used for transcriptome sequencing was used for TCR library preparation. TCR libraries were sequenced on an Illumina HiSeq 4000 with 2 x 150 cycles. Regarding the original processing steps: MiXCR aligned TCR reads to human V, D, J and C references and assembled the aligned reads into CDR3 clonotypes, with quality filtering and error correction included. The tcR package in R was used for analysis of clonotype counts and gene usage diversity. For inspection of raw mapping reads, RNA-seq reads were mapped by STAR aligner version 2.5.3a onto GRCh37 of the human genome. IR-seq fastq files were randomly downsampled with Seqtk 1.3 to test the effect of sequencing depth on detected clonotypes. Clones were called with MiXCR by TCRdb after fastp trimmed the public reads at Q25, and only in-frame beta chains were retained. One record per CDR3 amino acid sequence lists the most common genes and DNA. V and J calls and clone size were set by TCRdb, not the authors. The sample data list roughly 27,000 distinct CDR3 sequences, and 14% of these were observed just once. The ten largest clones capture 35% to 50% of the sample.

Every patient had bone marrow sampled at the time of active disease. Ficoll-Hypaque density gradient centrifugation was used to isolate bone marrow mononuclear cells. Myeloma plasma cells were removed and CD138-negative cells were collected by negative selection after labeling with CD138 magnetic microbeads on a MACS separator. Flow cytometry on an Attune NxT with CD138 antibodies was used to check the purity of the isolated cells. Total RNA was extracted with TRIzol reagent and quantified with a NanoDrop spectrophotometer. For each patient, the CD138-negative bone marrow sample underwent paired RNA-seq and IR-seq.

Sequencing input: a population of CD138-negative cells sorted from bone marrow. The label giving this sample's cell subset or site can be read as: bone marrow mononuclear cells depleted of CD138+ plasma/myeloma cells by negative magnetic selection. This sequence uses TRBV6-5 and TRBJ2-7; confidence is insufficient to name the D gene. This clonotype originated in a donor at least 40 years old with multiple myeloma. The CDR3 reads as follows: CASSYSFGQLDEQYF. The base sequence is TGTGCCAGCAGTTACTCGTTTGGGCAGCTCGACGAGCAGTACTTC.